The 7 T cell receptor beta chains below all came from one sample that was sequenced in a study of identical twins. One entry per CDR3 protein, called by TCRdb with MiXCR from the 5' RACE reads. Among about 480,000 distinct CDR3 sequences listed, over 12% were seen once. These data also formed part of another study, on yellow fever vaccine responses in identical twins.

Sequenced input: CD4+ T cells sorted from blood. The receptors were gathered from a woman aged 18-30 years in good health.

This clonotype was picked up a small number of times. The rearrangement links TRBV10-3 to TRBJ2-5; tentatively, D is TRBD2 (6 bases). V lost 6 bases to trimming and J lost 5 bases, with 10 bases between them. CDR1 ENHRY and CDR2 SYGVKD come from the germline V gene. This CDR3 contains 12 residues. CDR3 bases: TGTGCCATCAGCCTCCGGGGGGAGACCCAGTACTTC. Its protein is CAISLRGETQYF.

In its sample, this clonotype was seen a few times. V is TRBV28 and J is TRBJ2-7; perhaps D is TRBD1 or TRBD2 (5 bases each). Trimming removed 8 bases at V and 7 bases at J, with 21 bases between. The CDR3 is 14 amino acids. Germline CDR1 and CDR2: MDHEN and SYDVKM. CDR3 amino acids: CASGRQSPKREQYF. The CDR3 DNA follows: TGTGCCAGCGGGAGACAGTCACCGAAGAGGGAGCAGTACTTC.

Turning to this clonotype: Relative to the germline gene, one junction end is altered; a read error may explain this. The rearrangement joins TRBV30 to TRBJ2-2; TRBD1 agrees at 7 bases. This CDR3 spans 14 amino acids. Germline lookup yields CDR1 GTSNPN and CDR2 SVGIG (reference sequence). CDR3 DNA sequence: TGTGCCGGCACCGGGACAGTGAACACTGGGGAGCTGTTTTTT. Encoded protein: CAGTGTVNTGELFF. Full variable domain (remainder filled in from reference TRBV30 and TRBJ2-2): SQTIHQWPATLVQPVGSPLSLECTVEGTSNPNLYWYRQAAGRGLQLLFYSVGIGQISSEVPQNLSASRPQDRQFILSSKKLLLSDSGFYLCAGTGTVNTGELFFGEGSRLTVL.

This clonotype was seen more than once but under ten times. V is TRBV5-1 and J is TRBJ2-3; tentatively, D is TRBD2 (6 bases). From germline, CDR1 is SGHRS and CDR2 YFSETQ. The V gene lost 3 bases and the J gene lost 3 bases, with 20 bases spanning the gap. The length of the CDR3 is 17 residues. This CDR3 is CASSSIRLDQMTDTQYF. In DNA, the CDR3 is TGCGCCAGCAGCTCCATTAGACTAGATCAGATGACAGATACGCAGTATTTT.

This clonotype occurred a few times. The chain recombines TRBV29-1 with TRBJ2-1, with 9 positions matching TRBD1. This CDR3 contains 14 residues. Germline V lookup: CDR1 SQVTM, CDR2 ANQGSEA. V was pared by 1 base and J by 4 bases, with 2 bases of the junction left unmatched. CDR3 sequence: CSVEGTGVYNEQFF. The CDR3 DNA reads TGCAGCGTTGAAGGGACAGGGGTGTACAATGAGCAGTTCTTC.

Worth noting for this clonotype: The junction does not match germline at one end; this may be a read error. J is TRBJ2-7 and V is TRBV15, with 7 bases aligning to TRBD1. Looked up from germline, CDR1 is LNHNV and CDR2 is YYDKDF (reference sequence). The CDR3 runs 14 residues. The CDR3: CATSIDRVLHEQCF. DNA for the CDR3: TGTGCCACCAGCATCGACAGGGTGTTGCACGAGCAGTGCTTC.

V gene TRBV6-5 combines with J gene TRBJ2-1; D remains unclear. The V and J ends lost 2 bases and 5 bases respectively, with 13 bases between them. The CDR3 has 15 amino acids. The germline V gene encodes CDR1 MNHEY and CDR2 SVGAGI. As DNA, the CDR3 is TGTGCCAGCAGTTACGCGAGCCCCAATGACAATGAGCAGTTCTTC. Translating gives CASSYASPNDNEQFF.